The 32 T cell receptor beta chains in this list originate from one sample, sequenced in a study of CD8+CD57+ T cells in acquired aplastic anemia. Profiling that covered TCR beta VDJ and CDR3 relied on genomic DNA as its template. Using its own MiXCR run on the reads, TCRdb lists one record per CDR3 protein. The profile covers roughly 130,000 distinct CDR3 sequences, with over 45% appearing a single time and 2.5% taken by the ten largest. Sequencing was performed on sorted CD4+, CD8+, or CD8+CD57+ T cells (not recorded which) from PBMCs. These TCRs come from a human donor in good health, serving as a control.

This clonotype was picked up many times. The rearrangement uses TRBV24-1 and TRBJ2-1; 7 nucleotides agree with TRBD1. V lost 3 bases, J lost 0 bases, and 13 bases stayed unmatched. CDR3 length equals 19 residues. Germline CDR1 and CDR2: KGHDR and SFDVKD. The CDR3 nucleotides read TGTGCCACCAGTGATGTAGGGGGCGTGCAATCCAGCTCCTACAATGAGCAGTTCTTC. It yields the protein CATSDVGGVQSSSYNEQFF.

This clonotype was found many times. Written as DNA, the CDR3 is TGTGCCAGCAGAACCGGGACAGGGGACTACAATGAGCAGTTCTTC. The encoded protein is CASRTGTGDYNEQFF. V gene TRBV6-1 combines with J gene TRBJ2-1, with 10 bases aligning to TRBD1. Germline assignment: CDR1 MNHNS and CDR2 SASEGT. This CDR3 comprises 15 residues. The V segment lost 6 bases and the J segment 3 bases; nucleotides outside the gene matches: 5.

This clonotype was counted at least ten times. This chain uses TRBV19 with TRBJ2-1; the match to TRBD2 covers 11 bases. The CDR3 runs 16 residues. Germline-derived CDR1 and CDR2 are LNHDA and SQIVND (reference sequence). V gave up 4 bases and J gave up 2 bases; unmatched junction bases: 4. The CDR3 DNA reads as TGTGCCAGTAGTAGTACTAGCGGGGGACCCTACAATGAGCAGTTCTTC. Translated, it gives CASSSTSGGPYNEQFF.

This clonotype appeared many times. The rearrangement uses TRBV20-1 and TRBJ1-1; perhaps TRBD1 as D (5 bases). CDR1 and CDR2 (germline): DFQATT, SNEGSKA (reference sequence). This CDR3 is 12 amino acids long. The V end lost 5 bases, the J end lost 3 bases, and 10 bases lay between the germline ends. The DNA for the CDR3 is TGCAGTGCTCTGGGGGGGTACACTGAAGCTTTCTTT. It yields the protein CSALGGYTEAFF.

V and J are TRBV5-1 and TRBJ2-7; 10 nucleotides align to TRBD1. Germline trimming cut 5 bases from V and 5 bases from J; bases unmatched to any gene: 13. Per germline, CDR1 SGHRS and CDR2 YFSETQ. CDR3 length equals 16 residues. The chain's CDR3 is CASRTAGTGVSHEQYF. The CDR3 nucleotides read TGCGCCAGCAGGACCGCCGGGACAGGGGTTTCCCACGAGCAGTACTTC.

Concerning this clonotype itself: At one end, the junction sequence differs from germline, possibly due to a read error. This chain links TRBV24-1 with TRBJ2-5; TRBD2 matches 7 bases. The CDR3 consists of 16 residues. The germline V gene has CDR1 KGHDR and CDR2 SFDVKD. CDR3: CAPTRGGGGTAETQCF. Here the CDR3 DNA reads TGTGCCCCCACCCGTGGGGGGGGGGGAACAGCGGAGACCCAGTGCTTC.

This clonotype was detected once. The chain couples TRBV20-1 to TRBJ2-3; TRBD2 matches 9 bases. V was clipped by 5 bases and J by 4 bases; unmatched bases: 10. The CDR3 runs 15 residues. Germline V lookup: CDR1 DFQATT, CDR2 SNEGSKA (reference sequence). This chain's CDR3 is CSAYPTSGRADTQYF. The CDR3, as DNA: TGCAGTGCTTATCCGACTAGCGGACGGGCAGATACGCAGTATTTT.

V is TRBV5-1 and J is TRBJ2-3, with 16 bases identical to TRBD2. CDR3 length: 16 residues. Trimming cost V 2 bases and J 4 bases; bases outside gene matches: 1. Germline-derived CDR1 and CDR2 are SGHRS and YFSETQ. The CDR3 nucleotides read TGCGCCAGCAGCTTCGGGACTAGCGGGGGGGCAGATACGCAGTATTTT. It encodes CASSFGTSGGADTQYF.

This clonotype was seen ten or more times. The chain couples TRBV5-1 to TRBJ2-1; 10 positions match TRBD2. The V gene end was trimmed by 0 bases and the J gene end by 0 bases; junction bases not matched to a gene: 6. CDR1 and CDR2 from the germline V gene are SGHRS and YFSETQ. The CDR3 contains 18 residues. CDR3 sequence (DNA): TGCGCCAGCAGCTTGGTCGGACTAGCGGCTAGCTCCTACAATGAGCAGTTCTTC. Its protein is CASSLVGLAASSYNEQFF.

This clonotype was observed a handful of times. The V call is TRBV7-2, the J call TRBJ1-5, with no clear D. The CDR3 runs 11 residues. The V end was cut by 7 bases, the J end by 2 bases, with 3 bases between. The germline V gene has CDR1 SGHTA and CDR2 FQGNSA. The CDR3 protein is CASNCNQPQHF. The CDR3 DNA sequence: TGTGCCAGCAACTGCAATCAGCCCCAGCATTTT.

The chain recombines TRBV9 with TRBJ1-1, with D possibly TRBD1 on 6 matching bases. Germline V gene data show CDR1 as SGDLS and CDR2 as YYNGEE. The germline V and J ends were trimmed by 0 bases and 5 bases, with 11 bases remaining between them. The CDR3 totals 14 residues. CDR3 in DNA: TGTGCCAGCAGCGTAGAGGGGAGGGGGACTGAAGCTTTCTTT. Translating gives CASSVEGRGTEAFF.

The CDR3 protein is CASSDPVGGPRRGQPQHF. The CDR3 DNA follows: TGTGCCAGCAGTGACCCGGTAGGGGGACCCCGGCGAGGCCAGCCCCAGCATTTT. V is TRBV6-1 and J is TRBJ1-5, with a possible D match to TRBD1 (6 bases). The V end was cut by 3 bases, the J end by 7 bases, with 25 bases between. Germline CDR1 reads MNHNS; CDR2 reads SASEGT. This CDR3 region has 18 residues.

V gene TRBV29-1 combines with J gene TRBJ2-7; 7 nucleotides line up with TRBD2. J was trimmed by 6 bases and V by 7 bases; bases with no gene match: 9. The CDR3 is 12 amino acids. The germline V gene has CDR1 SQVTM and CDR2 ANQGSEA. The CDR3 DNA follows: TGCAGCGGGTACCAGGGAGGGGCCGAGCAGTACTTC. Protein product: CSGYQGGAEQYF.

At least ten counts were recorded for this clonotype. V is TRBV27 and J is TRBJ1-5; D possibly corresponds to TRBD1 (6 bases). V shed 5 bases and J shed 4 bases, with 15 bases lying between them. CDR3 size: 15 residues. The germline CDR1 and CDR2 sequences are MNHEY and SMNVEV (reference sequence). This chain's CDR3 is CASSDETGLNQPQHF. CDR3 in DNA: TGTGCCAGCAGTGATGAAACAGGGCTGAATCAGCCCCAGCATTTT.

The chain combines TRBV5-1 with TRBJ2-7; TRBD2 matches at 14 bases. This CDR3 is 15 amino acids long. The germline gives CDR1 SGHRS, CDR2 YFSETQ. V shed 4 bases and J 7 bases; nucleotides not matched to a gene: 7. This CDR3 is CASSQGTSGGGEQYF. The CDR3 DNA follows: TGCGCCAGCAGCCAGGGGACTAGCGGGGGCGGTGAGCAGTACTTC.

This clonotype was seen at least ten times. The chain employs TRBV4-1 and TRBJ2-5; D might be TRBD2 (6 bases). CDR1 is MGHRA, CDR2 YSYEKL, per germline. The V and J ends lost 4 bases and 4 bases respectively, with 13 bases between them. The CDR3 length is 14 residues. CDR3 residues: CASSRTGLSETQYF. CDR3 nucleotide sequence: TGCGCCAGCAGCCGTACGGGACTGTCAGAGACCCAGTACTTC.

Note on this clonotype: A junction end diverges from the germline sequence, so it may reflect a read error. The rearrangement uses TRBV20-1 and TRBJ1-4; perhaps TRBD1 as D (6 bases). Germline assignment: CDR1 DFQATT and CDR2 SNEGSKA (reference sequence). The CDR3 runs to 18 residues. The CDR3 nucleotides read TGCAGTGCCAGAGATGCGGGGGGCGAGTTTAATTTGAATGAAAAACTGCTTTTT. This translates into CSARDAGGEFNLNEKLLF.

This clonotype was counted many times. CDR3 sequence (DNA): TGTGCCAGCAGCCCCGGGGACATTGGAAATCAGCCCCAGCATTTT. Translating it yields CASSPGDIGNQPQHF. The chain employs TRBV6-1 and TRBJ1-5; D possibly corresponds to TRBD1 (6 bases). CDR1 MNHNS and CDR2 SASEGT come from the germline V gene. Trimming left V 6 bases short and J 4 bases short, with 16 bases between. The CDR3 runs 15 residues.

This clonotype was counted many times. The rearrangement joins TRBV5-6 to TRBJ1-2; no reliable D call. V lost 1 base, J lost 2 bases, and 0 bases lay in between. CDR1 is SGHDT, CDR2 YYEEEE, per germline. This CDR3 has 11 amino acids. The CDR3 DNA follows: TGTGCCAGCAGCTTGAACTATGGCTACACCTTC. The encoded protein is CASSLNYGYTF. The full variable domain, completed using reference TRBV5-6 and TRBJ1-2, is DAGVTQSPTHLIKTRGQQVTLRCSPKSGHDTVSWYQQALGQGPQFIFQYYEEEERQRGNFPDRFSGHQFPNYSSELNVNALLLGDSALYLCASSLNYGYTFGSGTRLTVV.

V gene TRBV25-1 combines with J gene TRBJ2-2, with 7 bases lining up with TRBD1. V trimming: 5 bases; J trimming: 4 bases; junction bases outside the gene matches: 4. This CDR3 is 14 amino acids long. CDR1 MGHDK and CDR2 SYGVNS come from the germline V gene. The CDR3 reads CASSWGQSTGELFF. The CDR3 nucleotides are TGTGCCAGCAGTTGGGGACAGAGCACCGGGGAGCTGTTTTTT.

This clonotype came up many times. The gene calls are TRBV5-1 and TRBJ1-2; no reliable D call. CDR1 SGHRS and CDR2 YFSETQ come from the germline V gene. The length of the CDR3 is 12 residues. The ends were cut back, 2 bases at V and 4 bases at J, with 6 bases in the middle. The CDR3 DNA follows: TGCGCCAGCAGCTTAGACGGCTATGGCTACACCTTC. Its translation: CASSLDGYGYTF. Supplemented by reference TRBV5-1 and TRBJ1-2, the full variable domain reads KAGVTQTPRYLIKTRGQQVTLSCSPISGHRSVSWYQQTPGQGLQFLFEYFSETQRNKGNFPGRFSGRQFSNSRSEMNVSTLELGDSALYLCASSLDGYGYTFGSGTRLTVV.

The chain joins TRBV29-1 to TRBJ2-3; 10 bases are shared with TRBD2. V trimming: 0 bases; J trimming: 2 bases; junction bases outside the gene matches: 8. This CDR3 contains 17 residues. CDR1 is SQVTM and CDR2 is ANQGSEA in the germline V gene. The CDR3: CSVEEGLAGVYTDTQYF. In DNA, the CDR3 is TGCAGCGTTGAAGAAGGGCTAGCGGGGGTCTACACAGATACGCAGTATTTT.

The chain is built from TRBV19 and TRBJ1-2, with a tentative D call TRBD1 (5 bases). The CDR3 extends over 15 amino acids. V lost 5 bases and J 2 bases, leaving 15 bases between the germline ends. Germline CDR1 reads LNHDA; CDR2 reads SQIVND (reference sequence). In nucleotides, the CDR3 is TGTGCCAGTAGTTCTCCGGGACGAGAGAACTATGGCTACACCTTC. This sequence encodes CASSSPGRENYGYTF.

Ten or more counts support this clonotype. This chain links TRBV30 with TRBJ1-2; possibly TRBD1 for D (5 bases). V was clipped by 3 bases and J by 6 bases, with 20 bases between them. The CDR3 runs 15 residues. Germline values: CDR1 GTSNPN, CDR2 SVGIG (reference sequence). The CDR3 DNA reads TGTGCCTGGAGCAACCGGTCTAAGGGGAGGAATGGCTACACCTTC. Translated, it gives CAWSNRSKGRNGYTF. Based on the CDR3 plus reference TRBV30 and TRBJ1-2, the full variable domain is SQTIHQWPATLVQPVGSPLSLECTVEGTSNPNLYWYRQAAGRGLQLLFYSVGIGQISSEVPQNLSASRPQDRQFILSSKKLLLSDSGFYLCAWSNRSKGRNGYTFGSGTRLTVV.

This chain connects TRBV15 to TRBJ2-5; weak D call: TRBD1 (5 bases). CDR3 length equals 11 residues. Germline lookup yields CDR1 LNHNV and CDR2 YYDKDF (reference sequence). The V and J ends lost 10 bases and 3 bases respectively, with 9 bases between them. The CDR3 DNA is TGTGCCAGCAGGGATAAAGAGACCCAGTACTTC. Translating gives CASRDKETQYF.

This chain connects TRBV29-1 to TRBJ2-1; 14 bases align to TRBD2. The CDR3 contains 14 residues. Germline V gene data show CDR1 as SQVTM and CDR2 as ANQGSEA. The V segment lost 4 bases and the J segment 10 bases; nucleotides outside the gene matches: 6. CDR3 loop: CSVGQGLAGEEQFF. The CDR3 DNA is TGCAGCGTTGGACAGGGACTAGCGGGAGAGGAGCAGTTCTTC.

In its sample, this clonotype is medium-sized. J is TRBJ2-7 and V is TRBV29-1; 7 positions match TRBD1. CDR1 and CDR2 from the germline V gene are SQVTM and ANQGSEA. The CDR3 totals 14 residues. The junction had 13 bases not matched to a gene; V was cut back by 6 bases and J by 5 bases. The CDR3 protein is CSVADRAKPNEQYF. As DNA, the CDR3 is TGCAGCGTGGCCGACAGGGCGAAGCCTAACGAGCAGTACTTC.

The CDR3 protein is CSVRTGAVYEQYF. DNA for the CDR3: TGCAGCGTTCGGACAGGGGCGGTCTACGAGCAGTACTTC. The rearrangement links TRBV29-1 to TRBJ2-7; 9 bases agree with TRBD1. CDR3 length: 13 amino acids. CDR1 is SQVTM and CDR2 is ANQGSEA in the germline V gene. J gave up 3 bases and V 5 bases, and 5 bases lay outside the gene matches.

This clonotype was seen ten or more times. The V and J genes are TRBV7-8 and TRBJ2-7; possibly TRBD1 for D (6 bases). Between the trimmed V and J ends, which lost 0 bases and 5 bases, there was a span of 14 bases. There are 15 residues in the CDR3. Germline lookup yields CDR1 SGHVS and CDR2 FQNEAQ. CDR3 in DNA: TGTGCCAGCAGCTTAGCGCTGATGGGGGCCAACGAGCAGTACTTC. It translates to CASSLALMGANEQYF.

On this clonotype: Here the CDR3 omits its conserved ending phenylalanine or tryptophan, so a read error is the likely source. This sequence joins TRBV3-1 and TRBJ1-2; tentatively, D is TRBD1 (6 bases). CDR1 is LGHDT, CDR2 YNNKEL, per germline (reference sequence). The CDR3 spans 15 residues. The CDR3 DNA is TGCGCCCGCAGCCCCCGGGACAACAAGAACTATGGCTACACCCTC. Translation: CARSPRDNKNYGYTL.

This clonotype was counted many times. The chain couples TRBV19 to TRBJ2-7, with D possibly TRBD1 on 5 matching bases. CDR1 LNHDA and CDR2 SQIVND come from the germline V gene (reference sequence). The CDR3 has 12 amino acids. V was pared by 1 base and J by 5 bases, with 6 bases between. CDR3 in DNA: TGTGCCAGTAGTATAGGACAGAACGAGCAGTACTTC. Translating gives CASSIGQNEQYF.

This clonotype was seen more than once but under ten times. The chain links TRBV18 to TRBJ2-3; 7 bases map to TRBD1. The trim removed 4 bases at V and 9 bases at J, leaving 16 bases unmatched. CDR1 is KGHSH, CDR2 LQKENI, per germline. The CDR3 sequence is 16 residues long. As DNA, the CDR3 is TGTGCCAGCTCACTTACAGGGGACCCCCTTATTGGCACGCAGTATTTT. This gives the protein CASSLTGDPLIGTQYF.